This T cell receptor (beta chain) was found in a study of T cell responses to AZD1222 COVID-19 vaccine. Broader study findings: Distributed over spike, vaccine-associated CD4 TCRs predominated at 160-218 and 743-854. Reportedly, nearly half of unique spike TCRs recognized epitopes outside B.1.351/B.1.1.7 mutations. Researchers took repertoire samples only after the peak T cell response had come.

Notes on this clone: The target antigen is unknown.

Sequencing was performed with immunoSEQ multiplex PCR; in TCRdb, only in-frame clones are kept and a portion is missing. Of approximately 140,000 clones in the sample, 75% to 95% are singletons; the top ten hold 3% to 3.5%. Second-dose groups at about 4 or about 12 weeks were pooled. The CDR3 covers 11 residues. Source: peripheral blood, taken 28 days after the second AZD1222 dose. The receptor's source is an adult who received the AZD1222 COVID-19 vaccine. V usage is TRBV21-1 and J usage is TRBJ2-1; the listed D gene, TRBD1, was not tested against the DNA. TRBV21-1 is annotated as a pseudogene. The CDR3 nucleotides are TGTGCCAGCAGCATTGGGGCGGAGCAGTTCTTC. Its translation is CASSIGAEQFF.